The clone carrying this T cell receptor beta chain was observed many times. The sample comes from a study of patients and donors after allogeneic stem cell transplantation. The CDR3 is made up of 10 amino acids. V lost 0 bases and J 4 bases, leaving 0 bases between the germline ends. Germline loops: CDR1 SQVTM, CDR2 ANQGSEA. TCRdb passed the RT-PCR reads through MiXCR, listing each CDR3 protein once. The table has 70,000 to 100,000 distinct CDR3 sequences, approximately 5.2% seen once. This sequence joins TRBV29-1 and TRBJ2-5; D call uncertain. This TCR came from a human donor who was either an allogeneic HSCT recipient or a stem cell or donor lymphocyte infusion donor (not recorded which). It is not recorded whose cells these are; they may come from a transplant donor. The source material was blood, either unsorted or a sorted T cell fraction (not recorded which). CDR3 nucleotide sequence: TGCAGCGTTGAAGAAGAGACCCAGTACTTC. As protein: CSVEEETQYF.